This TCR beta chain was obtained from a study of cytomegalovirus exposure and HLA in healthy donors. 60 Vbeta and 13 Jbeta primers were used in PCR. Data came from immunoSEQ multiplex PCR; TCRdb stores just in-frame clones and leaves some out. Of tens of thousands of clones listed, over 65% were seen once; the top ten hold over 8%. Trimming shortened V by 2 bases and J by 5 bases, and 17 bases separated the two germline ends. Germline V lookup: CDR1 SGHTS, CDR2 YDEGEE. The CDR3 length is 16 residues. Though probably carrying unrecorded immune exposures, donors were nominally healthy at sampling. V gene TRBV5-8 combines with J gene TRBJ2-1; D gene ambiguous. The receptor was derived from a man between 35 and 55 years old in good health and CMV-seropositive. Sequencing input: PBMCs. The CDR3 is CASSFSTRGADNEQFF. The CDR3 nucleotides read TGTGCCAGCAGCTTCTCGACTCGAGGTGCTGACAATGAGCAGTTCTTC. The entire variable domain, with the rest obtained from reference TRBV5-8 and TRBJ2-1, is as follows: EAGVTQSPTHLIKTRGQQATLRCSPISGHTSVYWYQQALGLGLQFLLWYDEGEERNRGNFPPRFSGRQFPNYSSELNVNALELEDSALYLCASSFSTRGADNEQFFGPGTRLTVL.